This entry concerns a single T cell receptor beta chain. Its antigen remains unidentified. TCR alpha and TCR beta cDNA libraries carrying sample barcodes and UMIs came from 5'RACE with constant-segment primers. MiXCR was run by TCRdb on the 5' RACE reads, yielding one entry per CDR3 protein. The table lists about 270,000 distinct CDR3 sequences, approximately 19% of them singletons. This record comes from a study of T-cell memory formation after mild COVID-19. Study-wide results and limits: Among contracting clones, CD4+ were mainly CM/EM and CD8+ enriched in EMRA.

The sequencing sample was made of PBMCs or a T cell subset sorted from them (not recorded which). The sequence came from a man aged 18 to 35 who had mild COVID-19 (a few samples of this study predate the infection). Cell type and time point are not known.

For the CDR3, the DNA is TGTGCCAGCAGCCCCTGGTTGGCGAATTACAATGAGCAGTTCTTC. It is translated as CASSPWLANYNEQFF. V is TRBV9 and J is TRBJ2-1, with D unresolved. Trimming removed 4 bases from V and 4 bases from J, with 15 bases in between. The germline V gene encodes CDR1 SGDLS and CDR2 YYNGEE. The CDR3 is 15 residues long.